Below, 30 T cell receptor beta chains from the same sample are listed, as sequenced in a study of T-cell reconstitution after alpha-beta-depleted transplantation in children. The authors prepared the TCRbeta library with unique molecular identifiers. MiXCR was run by TCRdb on the PCR reads, yielding one entry per CDR3 protein. The sample records more than 200,000 distinct CDR3 sequences, about 23% being singletons. Sequencing used PBMCs, obtained before TCRalphabeta/CD19-depleted stem cell transplant. These receptor sequences come from a girl aged 2-10 years with Fanconi anemia, due to receive a stem cell transplant.

This clonotype was seen at least ten times. The chain couples TRBV12-3 or TRBV12-4 to TRBJ2-1; 7 bases are shared with TRBD1. The V gene end was trimmed by 2 bases and the J gene end by 6 bases; junction bases not matched to a gene: 4. CDR3 length: 14 amino acids. The CDR3 protein is CASSLSQGVNEQFF. In DNA form, the CDR3 reads TGTGCCAGCAGTTTATCCCAGGGGGTCAATGAGCAGTTCTTC.

This clonotype was observed many times. The V call is TRBV5-1, the J call TRBJ1-1; 11 nucleotides agree with TRBD1. V gave up 1 base and J gave up 1 base; unmatched junction bases: 6. This CDR3 has 17 residues. In germline, CDR1 is SGHRS, CDR2 YFSETQ. The CDR3 loop reads CASSLYWTGGKNTEAFF. As DNA, the CDR3 is TGCGCCAGCAGCTTGTACTGGACAGGGGGCAAGAACACTGAAGCTTTCTTT.

This clonotype has at least ten counts. This sequence joins TRBV20-1 and TRBJ2-7; 10 bases agree with TRBD2. CDR1 is DFQATT and CDR2 is SNEGSKA in the germline V gene (reference sequence). Unmatched junction bases numbered 9, after V lost 3 bases and J lost 1 base. The CDR3 is 16 amino acids. CDR3 amino acids: CSARPQASGSSYEQYF. Written as DNA, the CDR3 is TGCAGTGCTAGGCCTCAAGCTAGCGGGAGTTCCTACGAGCAGTACTTC.

The chain combines TRBV27 with TRBJ2-5, with 8 bases that match TRBD2. Germline values: CDR1 MNHEY, CDR2 SMNVEV (reference sequence). The CDR3 is made up of 12 amino acids. CDR3 amino acids: CVAGGIEETQYF. CDR3 nucleotides: TGTGTTGCGGGAGGAATAGAAGAGACCCAGTACTTC.

This clonotype was picked up many times. The chain has TRBV7-2 and TRBJ2-7; tentatively, D is TRBD2 (6 bases). Deletions cut 5 bases from V and 0 bases from J, with 14 bases between. The germline CDR1 and CDR2 sequences are SGHTA and FQGNSA. This CDR3 contains 15 residues. CDR3: CASSPWGESSYEQYF. In nucleotides, the CDR3 is TGTGCCAGCAGCCCCTGGGGGGAAAGCTCCTACGAGCAGTACTTC.

This chain joins TRBV30 and TRBJ2-3, with 10 bases identical to TRBD2. The V segment lost 1 base and the J segment 5 bases; nucleotides outside the gene matches: 3. There are 14 residues in the CDR3. Germline V CDR1 and CDR2: GTSNPN, SVGIG (reference sequence). The CDR3 coding sequence is TGTGCCTGGAGTGATGCTAGCGGGGGAGATACGCAGTATTTT. Its protein is CAWSDASGGDTQYF.

The table lists this clonotype with many counts. The chain couples TRBV20-1 to TRBJ2-5; 9 nucleotides line up with TRBD1. CDR3 length: 12 amino acids. CDR1 is DFQATT and CDR2 is SNEGSKA in the germline V gene (reference sequence). V lost 5 bases to trimming and J lost 5 bases; unmatched junction nucleotides: 3. In nucleotides, the CDR3 is TGCAGTGCTGGAGGACAGGGGGAGACCCAGTACTTC. Protein: CSAGGQGETQYF.

This clonotype occurred many times. A read error may produce the germline difference seen at one junction end. The J gene is TRBJ2-5, the V gene TRBV29-1; D possibly corresponds to TRBD1 (5 bases). The CDR3 sequence is 12 residues long. Germline V CDR1 and CDR2: SQVTM, ANQGSEA. The DNA of the CDR3 is TGCAGCGTCGAAGGGGTGTGGGAGACCCAGTACTTC. This translates into CSVEGVWETQYF.

This clonotype was detected ten times or more. The gene calls are TRBV7-2 and TRBJ2-2; TRBD1 might be the D (8 bases). V was cut by 2 bases and J by 5 bases, with 12 bases left in between. Germline V gives CDR1 SGHTA, CDR2 FQGNSA. The CDR3 spans 15 residues. The CDR3 sequence is CASSLLQGGTGELFF. As DNA, the CDR3 is TGTGCCAGCAGCTTATTACAGGGGGGGACCGGGGAGCTGTTTTTT.

This clonotype was observed a handful of times. This chain joins TRBV7-2 and TRBJ2-5; D not resolved. Trimming pared 8 bases from V and 5 bases from J, leaving 18 bases between. CDR3 length: 14 amino acids. Germline assignment: CDR1 SGHTA and CDR2 FQGNSA. DNA for the CDR3: TGTGCCAGCGCCTTCTATCGGCGGATGGAGACCCAGTACTTC. This gives the protein CASAFYRRMETQYF. Full variable domain (outside the CDR3, taken from reference TRBV7-2 and TRBJ2-5): GAGVSQSPSNKVTEKGKDVELRCDPISGHTALYWYRQSLGQGLEFLIYFQGNSAPDKSGLPSDRFSAERTGGSVSTLTIQRTQQEDSAVYLCASAFYRRMETQYFGPGTRLLVL.

This clonotype was found many times. This sequence joins TRBV5-1 and TRBJ2-2; TRBD2 might be the D (5 bases). Trimming cost V 5 bases and J 5 bases, with 10 bases left between them. CDR1 is SGHRS, CDR2 YFSETQ, per germline. The CDR3 has 13 amino acids. The CDR3: CASSTSLTGELFF. Written as DNA, the CDR3 is TGCGCCAGCAGTACTAGTCTTACCGGGGAGCTGTTTTTT. The full variable domain, its missing parts supplied by reference TRBV5-1 and TRBJ2-2, is KAGVTQTPRYLIKTRGQQVTLSCSPISGHRSVSWYQQTPGQGLQFLFEYFSETQRNKGNFPGRFSGRQFSNSRSEMNVSTLELGDSALYLCASSTSLTGELFFGEGSRLTVL.

This clonotype was recorded many times. The chain carries TRBV25-1 and TRBJ2-7; 8 nucleotides agree with TRBD2. Trimming cost V 10 bases and J 0 bases; bases outside gene matches: 17. Germline V gives CDR1 MGHDK, CDR2 SYGVNS. The CDR3 runs to 17 residues. CDR3 amino acids: CATLDGLAGRSSYEQYF. For the CDR3, the DNA is TGTGCCACCTTGGACGGTTTAGCGGGACGGAGCTCCTACGAGCAGTACTTC.

This rearrangement joins TRBV2 to TRBJ2-3; D is unclear. The CDR3 has 12 residues. The germline V gene has CDR1 SNHLY and CDR2 FYNNEI. The V end lost 5 bases, the J end lost 2 bases, and 5 bases lay between the germline ends. As DNA, the CDR3 is TGTGCCAGCAGTTGGGACACAGATACGCAGTATTTT. It encodes CASSWDTDTQYF.

This clonotype was recorded many times. The chain recombines TRBV12-3 or TRBV12-4 with TRBJ2-1; 9 nucleotides line up with TRBD2. The CDR3 covers 15 residues. J gave up 8 bases and V 6 bases, and 11 bases lay outside the gene matches. This CDR3 reads CASRVSGTSFDEQFF. The CDR3 nucleotides are TGTGCCAGCAGAGTGTCCGGGACTAGCTTCGATGAGCAGTTCTTC.

The chain carries TRBV28 and TRBJ2-7; perhaps TRBD2 as D (6 bases). The V end was cut by 6 bases, the J end by 4 bases, with 10 bases between. The CDR3 is 12 amino acids. Germline lookup yields CDR1 MDHEN and CDR2 SYDVKM. The CDR3 spells CASRTRSYEQYF. CDR3 nucleotide sequence: TGTGCCAGCAGGACTAGATCTTACGAGCAGTACTTC.

The sample holds many counts of this clonotype. The V gene is TRBV6-5, the J gene TRBJ2-7, with D maybe TRBD2 (5 bases). Per germline, CDR1 MNHEY and CDR2 SVGAGI. The CDR3 covers 16 residues. V shed 0 bases and J shed 4 bases, with 16 bases lying between them. CDR3 sequence reads: CASSYSMASIEYEQYF. The CDR3 DNA reads TGTGCCAGCAGTTACTCGATGGCTAGCATTGAATACGAGCAGTACTTC.

This clonotype was counted many times. V usage is TRBV20-1 and J usage is TRBJ2-1, with 7 bases matching TRBD1. J lost 5 bases, V lost 0 bases, and 7 bases had no gene match. CDR1 is DFQATT, CDR2 SNEGSKA, per germline (reference sequence). CDR3 length: 15 amino acids. Here the CDR3 reads CSARDHGDSHNEQFF. Here the CDR3 DNA reads TGCAGTGCTAGAGATCACGGGGACAGCCACAATGAGCAGTTCTTC.

The chain carries TRBV11-3 and TRBJ2-1; 7 nucleotides agree with TRBD1. This CDR3 is built from 15 residues. The J segment lost 6 bases and the V segment lost 5 bases, leaving 10 bases of the junction unmatched. Germline lookup yields CDR1 SGHNT and CDR2 YENEEA. This CDR3 is CASSQRDSLRNEQFF. The DNA of the CDR3 is TGTGCCAGCAGCCAACGGGACAGTTTACGCAATGAGCAGTTCTTC.

This clonotype was found many times. The chain is built from TRBV12-3 or TRBV12-4 and TRBJ1-3; D remains unclear. This CDR3 region has 10 residues. Deletions cut 8 bases from V and 4 bases from J, with 3 bases between. DNA for the CDR3: TGTGCCAGCCTAGGAAACACCATATATTTT. Translation: CASLGNTIYF.

V and J are TRBV20-1 and TRBJ2-7, with 16 bases lining up with TRBD2. V lost 1 base to trimming and J lost 4 bases; unmatched junction nucleotides: 7. Germline values: CDR1 DFQATT, CDR2 SNEGSKA (reference sequence). CDR3 length: 17 amino acids. Here the CDR3 DNA reads TGCAGTGCTAGAGGGGGGGGACTAGCGGGAGGGCAATACGAGCAGTACTTC. Translating gives CSARGGGLAGGQYEQYF.

This clonotype has more than one count but fewer than ten. The rearrangement links TRBV6-5 to TRBJ2-7, with D tentatively TRBD2 (5 bases). Per germline, CDR1 MNHEY and CDR2 SVGAGI. This CDR3 contains 14 residues. V lost 2 bases and J 6 bases, leaving 14 bases between the germline ends. DNA for the CDR3: TGTGCCAGCAGTTACGAGGGTTCGAGTCGCGAGCAGTACTTC. The encoded protein is CASSYEGSSREQYF.

The table lists this clonotype with a count of one. CDR3 region: CSVADRGAFF. For the CDR3, the DNA is TGCAGCGTGGCGGACAGGGGAGCTTTCTTT. The V call is TRBV29-1, the J call TRBJ1-1; TRBD1 matches 9 bases. This CDR3 spans 10 amino acids. Germline CDR1 and CDR2: SQVTM and ANQGSEA. Germline trimming cut 6 bases from V and 10 bases from J; bases unmatched to any gene: 3. Drawing the rest from reference TRBV29-1 and TRBJ1-1, the complete variable domain is SAVISQKPSRDICQRGTSLTIQCQVDSQVTMMFWYRQQPGQSLTLIATANQGSEATYESGFVIDKFPISRPNLTFSTLTVSNMSPEDSSIYLCSVADRGAFFGQGTRLTVV.

The chain has TRBV20-1 and TRBJ2-7, with D possibly matching TRBD1 (5 bases). The ends were cut back, 3 bases at V and 5 bases at J, with 17 bases in the middle. Germline V gene sequence: CDR1 DFQATT, CDR2 SNEGSKA (reference sequence). This CDR3 spans 14 amino acids. In DNA form, the CDR3 reads TGCAGTGCTAGGAAGGAATTTCAGGGCAACGAGCAGTACTTC. The encoded protein is CSARKEFQGNEQYF.

The rearrangement joins TRBV20-1 to TRBJ2-2; the match to TRBD2 covers 7 bases. J gave up 2 bases and V 3 bases, and 6 bases lay outside the gene matches. The CDR3 has 15 residues. The germline V gene has CDR1 DFQATT and CDR2 SNEGSKA (reference sequence). The CDR3 loop is CSASILAVNTGELFF. The CDR3 DNA sequence: TGCAGTGCTAGTATCCTAGCGGTAAACACCGGGGAGCTGTTTTTT.

This clonotype has ten or more counts. V and J are TRBV4-2 and TRBJ2-1, with 7 bases identical to TRBD2. The V gene end was trimmed by 1 base and the J gene end by 4 bases; junction bases not matched to a gene: 7. The germline CDR1 and CDR2 sequences are LGHNA and YNFKEQ. CDR3 size: 16 residues. In DNA, the CDR3 is TGTGCCAGCAGCCAAGTCGGCCTAGCGGAATACAATGAGCAGTTCTTC. As protein: CASSQVGLAEYNEQFF.

This chain links TRBV11-2 with TRBJ2-3; the D is unclear. This CDR3 contains 18 residues. Between the trimmed V and J ends, which lost 5 bases and 6 bases, there was a span of 27 bases. CDR1 is SGHAT, CDR2 FQNNGV, per germline. CDR3 coding DNA: TGTGCCAGCAGCGACCCTGTCGCGGAAGCACGCACCCATGATACGCAGTATTTT. It is translated as CASSDPVAEARTHDTQYF.

This clonotype was picked up many times. The chain combines TRBV7-2 with TRBJ2-1; D is uncertain. The V end lost 1 base, the J end lost 4 bases, and 5 bases lay between the germline ends. CDR1 SGHTA and CDR2 FQGNSA come from the germline V gene. The CDR3 sequence is 13 residues long. The DNA for the CDR3 is TGTGCCAGCAGCTTAGTGGCTTACAATGAGCAGTTCTTC. Residues: CASSLVAYNEQFF.

This clonotype was picked up many times. An end of the junction does not agree with germline; a read error may underlie this. The chain couples TRBV20-1 to TRBJ2-7, with D tentatively TRBD2 (6 bases). CDR1 is DFQATT, CDR2 SNEGSKA, per germline (reference sequence). CDR3 size: 13 residues. CDR3 bases: TGCAGTACTAGGAGGGACGACTCCTACGAGCAGTACTTC. Protein sequence: CSTRRDDSYEQYF.

This clonotype was found a few times. This rearrangement joins TRBV15 to TRBJ2-7, with D perhaps matching TRBD1 or TRBD2 (5 bases each). This CDR3 is 15 amino acids long. V gave up 0 bases and J gave up 3 bases, with 12 bases separating them. Germline CDR1 LNHNV, CDR2 YYDKDF (reference sequence). This CDR3 is CATSRDRDRVYEQYF. The CDR3 DNA reads as TGTGCCACCAGCAGAGACCGGGACCGGGTCTACGAGCAGTACTTC.

This clonotype came up many times. The chain's CDR3 is CSARGRARNTEAFF. The CDR3 DNA reads as TGCAGTGCTAGAGGCAGGGCCCGGAACACTGAAGCTTTCTTT. The V and J genes are TRBV20-1 and TRBJ1-1; a weak D match, TRBD1 (5 bases). The CDR3 is 14 amino acids. V lost 1 base and J lost 1, with 10 bases in between. Germline-derived CDR1 and CDR2 are DFQATT and SNEGSKA (reference sequence).